The present entry profiles one T cell receptor beta chain with its context. V was pared by 5 bases and J by 5 bases, with 18 bases between. The germline V gene encodes CDR1 SEHNR and CDR2 FQNEAQ (reference sequence). This CDR3 contains 15 residues. The data were obtained in a study of OX40 agonist ivuxolimab in advanced cancers. The data were produced by immunoSEQ multiplex PCR, yet TCRdb's version contains in-frame clones alone and is incomplete. The data hold roughly 76,000 clones, with 85% observed a single time. The TCR comes from an adult with an advanced solid tumor such as melanoma, head and neck, liver or kidney cancer. This chain links TRBV7-9 with TRBJ2-5, with D maybe TRBD2 (7 bases). The sample consisted of CD4+ or CD8+ T cells sorted from blood, taken in a trial of the OX40 agonist ivuxolimab. CDR3 bases: TGTGCCAGCAGCCCAAGGGGGGGCCTCCGCGAGACCCAGTACTTC. Its translation: CASSPRGGLRETQYF.